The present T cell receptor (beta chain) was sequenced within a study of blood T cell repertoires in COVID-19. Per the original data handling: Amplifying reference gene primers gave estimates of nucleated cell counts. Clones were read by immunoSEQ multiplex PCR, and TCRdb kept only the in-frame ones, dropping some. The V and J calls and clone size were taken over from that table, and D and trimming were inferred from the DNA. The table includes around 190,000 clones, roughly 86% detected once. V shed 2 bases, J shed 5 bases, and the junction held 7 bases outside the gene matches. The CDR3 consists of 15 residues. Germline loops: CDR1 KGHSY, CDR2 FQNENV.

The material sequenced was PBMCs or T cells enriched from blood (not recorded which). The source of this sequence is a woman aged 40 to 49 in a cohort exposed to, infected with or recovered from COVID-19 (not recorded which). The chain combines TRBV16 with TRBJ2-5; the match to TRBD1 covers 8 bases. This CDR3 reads CASSQQWTGWETQYF. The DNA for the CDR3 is TGTGCCAGCAGCCAACAGTGGACAGGGTGGGAGACCCAGTACTTC. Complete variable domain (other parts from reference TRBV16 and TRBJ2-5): GEEVAQTPKHLVRGEGQKAKLYCAPIKGHSYVFWYQQVLKNEFKFLISFQNENVFDETGMPKERFSAKCLPNSPCSLEIQATKLEDSAVYFCASSQQWTGWETQYFGPGTRLLVL.